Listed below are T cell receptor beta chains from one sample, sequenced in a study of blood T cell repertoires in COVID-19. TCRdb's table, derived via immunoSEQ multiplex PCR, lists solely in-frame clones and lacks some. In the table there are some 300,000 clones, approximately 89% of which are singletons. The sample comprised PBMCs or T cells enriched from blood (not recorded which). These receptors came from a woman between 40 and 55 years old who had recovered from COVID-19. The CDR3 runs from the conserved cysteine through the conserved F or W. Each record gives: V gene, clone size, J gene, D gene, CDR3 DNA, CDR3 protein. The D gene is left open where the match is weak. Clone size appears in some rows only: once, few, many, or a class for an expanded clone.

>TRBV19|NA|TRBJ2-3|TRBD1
TGTGCCAGTAGTGTGACAGGGGGCACAGATACGCAGTATTTT
CASSVTGGTDTQYF
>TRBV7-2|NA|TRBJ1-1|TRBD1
TGTGCCAGCAGCTTCTCAGGGGGTGTGAACACTGAAGCTTTCTTT
CASSFSGGVNTEAFF
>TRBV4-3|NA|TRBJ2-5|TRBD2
TGCGCCAGCAGCCCCCTTGCCAGCGGGGGTCAAGAGACCCAGTACTTC
CASSPLASGGQETQYF
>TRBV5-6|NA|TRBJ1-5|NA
TGTGCCAGCAGCTTGCGTGGGAGTAATAGCAATCAGCCCCAGCATTTT
CASSLRGSNSNQPQHF
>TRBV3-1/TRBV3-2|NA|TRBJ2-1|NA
TGTGCCAGCAGCCAAGATCCTAGCGACTACAATGAGCAGTTCTTC
CASSQDPSDYNEQFF
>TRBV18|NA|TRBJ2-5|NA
TGTGCCAGCTCACCGAGACGGGGAGAGACCCAGTACTTC
CASSPRRGETQYF
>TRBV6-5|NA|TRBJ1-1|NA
TGTGCCAGCAGTACACAGGACACTGAAGCTTTCTTT
CASSTQDTEAFF
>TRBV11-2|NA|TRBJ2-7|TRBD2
TGTGCCAGCAACCTAGCGGGAGATCAAGGCGAGCAGTACTTC
CASNLAGDQGEQYF
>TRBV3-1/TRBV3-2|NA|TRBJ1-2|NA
TGTGCCAGCAGCCAGAGTACCTATGGCTACACCTTC
CASSQSTYGYTF
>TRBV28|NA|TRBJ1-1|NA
TGTGCCAGCAACCTCGGGGGCACTGAAGCTTTCTTT
CASNLGGTEAFF
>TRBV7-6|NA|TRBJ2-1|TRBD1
TGTGCCAGCAGCGCCCGGACAGGGGGCGGAAATGAGCAGTTCTTC
CASSARTGGGNEQFF
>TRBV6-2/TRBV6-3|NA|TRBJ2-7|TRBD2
TGTGCCAGCAGCTCCGGACTAGCGGGCATGCTAGGGGAGCAGTACTTC
CASSSGLAGMLGEQYF
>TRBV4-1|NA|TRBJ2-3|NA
TGCGCCAGCAGCCAAGAGGGGCGAGGATCGAGCACAGATACGCAGTATTTT
CASSQEGRGSSTDTQYF
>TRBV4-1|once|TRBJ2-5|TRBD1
TGCGCCAGCAGCCAACTAGGGGGCGCGTCGGAGACCCAGTACTTC
CASSQLGGASETQYF
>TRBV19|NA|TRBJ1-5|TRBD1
TGTGCCGAAGAGCAGGGGGCGCGAACGGGTCAGCCCCAGCATTTT
CAEEQGARTGQPQHF
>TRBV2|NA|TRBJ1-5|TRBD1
TGTGCCAGCAGACTCGGACAGGGGCACGGTCAGCCCCAGCATTTT
CASRLGQGHGQPQHF
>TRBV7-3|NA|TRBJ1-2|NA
TGTGCCAGCAGTCTAGGGCAGGGAGGAGGCTACACCTTC
CASSLGQGGGYTF
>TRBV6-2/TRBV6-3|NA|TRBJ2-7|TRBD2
TGTGCCAGCAGTTACATCTTGATCGGGGGGTTCATCTACGAGCAGTACTTC
CASSYILIGGFIYEQYF
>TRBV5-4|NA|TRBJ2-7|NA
TGTGCCAGCGGATGGGTCGGGGAGGACGAGCAGTACTTC
CASGWVGEDEQYF
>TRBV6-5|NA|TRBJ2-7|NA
TGTGCCAGCAAAGGCGGAGCCAGGGACGAGCAGTACTTC
CASKGGARDEQYF
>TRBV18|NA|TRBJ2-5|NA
TGTGCCAGCTCGGGTGGACAGAAAGAGACCCAGTACTTC
CASSGGQKETQYF
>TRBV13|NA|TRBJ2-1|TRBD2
TGTGCCAGCAGCTTAGGTGGCCTAGCGGCCTACAATGAGCAGTTCTTC
CASSLGGLAAYNEQFF
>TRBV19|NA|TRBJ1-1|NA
TGTGCCAGTAGTCCTGGGACAACAGAAGCTTTCTTT
CASSPGTTEAFF
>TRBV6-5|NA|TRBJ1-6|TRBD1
TGTGCCAGCAGTTACTCGGACAGGGTCGATTCACCCCTCCACTTT
CASSYSDRVDSPLHF
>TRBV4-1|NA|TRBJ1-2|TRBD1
TGCGCCAGCAGCCAATCCATGGGACAGGCCTATGGCTACACCTTC
CASSQSMGQAYGYTF
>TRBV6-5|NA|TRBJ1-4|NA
TGTGCCAGCAGCTACCGCGGGGGGCAACTGTTTTTT
CASSYRGGQLFF
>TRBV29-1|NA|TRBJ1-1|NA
TGCAGCGTGCTCTTGGGCCCGAACACTGAAGCTTTCTTT
CSVLLGPNTEAFF
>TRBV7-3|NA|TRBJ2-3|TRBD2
TGTGCCAGCGCTGTGCTAGCGGGATTAGCAGATACGCAGTATTTT
CASAVLAGLADTQYF
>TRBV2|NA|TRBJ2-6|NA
TGTGCCAGCAGTGGCCACACAGGAATCCCTGGGGCCAACGTCCTGACTTTC
CASSGHTGIPGANVLTF
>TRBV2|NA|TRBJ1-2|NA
TGTGCCAGCAAGAAGGGGATCAACTATGGCTACACCTTC
CASKKGINYGYTF
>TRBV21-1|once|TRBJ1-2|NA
TGTGCCAGCAGCAAAGTCCCCGGGGACAGGAAGGATGGCTACACCTTC
CASSKVPGDRKDGYTF